The T cell receptor (beta chain) described here comes from a study of blood T cell repertoires in COVID-19. About the study: The United States, Italy and Spain provided the acute and convalescent COVID-19 samples. In each case, the material was cDNA or gDNA derived from T cells, B-cell-depleted T cells, or PBMCs.

V was shortened by 3 bases and J by 5 bases, with 11 bases between the two germline ends. The CDR3 consists of 13 residues. Per germline, CDR1 SGDLS and CDR2 YYNGEE. Profiled with immunoSEQ multiplex PCR; TCRdb holds only in-frame clones, not every one. The repertoire holds some 87,000 clones, with 85% to 90% as singletons. The sample taken for sequencing was peripheral blood. The chain employs TRBV9 and TRBJ2-5; D not certain. The sequence came from a human donor with COVID-19, enrolled during active disease. The donor label of this sample is uncertain. The CDR3 is CASSGPGLETQYF. CDR3 in DNA: TGTGCCAGCAGCGGGCCCGGGTTGGAGACCCAGTACTTC.